A single sample gave rise to the 5 T cell receptor beta chains below, sequenced in a study of siplizumab effects on memory and regulatory T cells (dated by TCRdb to the late 2010s). The method behind the library was the immunoSEQ multiplex PCR assay. In its TCRdb copy, this immuneACCESS table keeps in-frame sequences only and misses some clones. Where compared with another copy, unresolved V genes explain less than half of these, and the others have no known cause. Here the sample has 80,000 to 130,000 clones; 90% to 95% occur a single time. The top ten clones comprise over 0.55% of the sample. The sequenced sample consisted of Tregs sorted from blood. The source is a human donor in good health.

The chain employs TRBV5-1 and TRBJ2-7, with no clear D. The CDR3 has 14 amino acids. The germline V and J ends were trimmed by 0 bases and 4 bases, with 11 bases remaining between them. Germline-derived CDR1 and CDR2 are SGHRS and YFSETQ. This CDR3 is CASSLAGQTYEQYF. The CDR3 nucleotides read TGCGCCAGCAGCTTGGCCGGGCAGACTTACGAGCAGTACTTC.

The rearrangement uses TRBV30 and TRBJ2-5; the D is unclear. Trimming took 0 bases from V and 2 from J, leaving 7 bases between them. CDR1 is GTSNPN and CDR2 is SVGIG in the germline V gene (reference sequence). The CDR3 has 13 amino acids. The CDR3 region is CAWSVQLQETQYF. In DNA, the CDR3 is TGTGCCTGGAGTGTTCAGCTACAAGAGACCCAGTACTTC. The full variable domain, completed using reference TRBV30 and TRBJ2-5, is SQTIHQWPATLVQPVGSPLSLECTVEGTSNPNLYWYRQAAGRGLQLLFYSVGIGQISSEVPQNLSASRPQDRQFILSSKKLLLSDSGFYLCAWSVQLQETQYFGPGTRLLVL.

The chain carries TRBV27 and TRBJ1-2; D may be TRBD1 (5 bases). This CDR3 is built from 15 residues. With 6 bases removed from V and 4 bases from J, the gap between germline ends came to 18 bases. In germline, CDR1 is MNHEY, CDR2 SMNVEV (reference sequence). CDR3 amino acids: CASRGSGILTYGYTF. CDR3 nucleotide sequence: TGTGCCAGCAGGGGATCAGGGATCCTCACCTATGGCTACACCTTC.

This chain connects TRBV2 to TRBJ1-5; no clear D gene. Trimming left V 8 bases short and J 0 bases short, with 11 bases between. Germline CDR1 and CDR2: SNHLY and FYNNEI. The CDR3 consists of 14 residues. CDR3 nucleotides: TGTGCCAGCGCACCGATGAATAGCAATCAGCCCCAGCATTTT. Protein product: CASAPMNSNQPQHF.

This chain links TRBV19 with TRBJ2-7; possibly TRBD1 for D (6 bases). Per germline, CDR1 LNHDA and CDR2 SQIVND (reference sequence). V lost 4 bases, J lost 4 bases, and 14 bases lay in between. This CDR3 has 14 amino acids. In nucleotides, the CDR3 is TGTGCCAGTAGTACGCAGGGGTCGGGGTACGAGCAGTACTTC. Its protein product is CASSTQGSGYEQYF.